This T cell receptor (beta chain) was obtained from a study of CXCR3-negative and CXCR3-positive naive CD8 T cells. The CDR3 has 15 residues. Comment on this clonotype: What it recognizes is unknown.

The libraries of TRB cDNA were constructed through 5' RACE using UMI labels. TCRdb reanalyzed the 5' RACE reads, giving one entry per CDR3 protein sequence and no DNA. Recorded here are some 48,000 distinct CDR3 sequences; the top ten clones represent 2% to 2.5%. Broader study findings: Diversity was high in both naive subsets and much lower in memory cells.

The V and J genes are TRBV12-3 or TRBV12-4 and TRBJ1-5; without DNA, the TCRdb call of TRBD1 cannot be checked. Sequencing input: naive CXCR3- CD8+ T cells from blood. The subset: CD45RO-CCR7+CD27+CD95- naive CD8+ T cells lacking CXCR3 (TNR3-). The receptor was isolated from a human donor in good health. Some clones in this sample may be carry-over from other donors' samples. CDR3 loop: CASSLFKQGAQPQHF.